One TCR beta chain is described in this entry. It lacks a known antigen. Base quality data are lacking; no much larger clone is found one base away. TCRbeta CDR3 regions were amplified from genomic DNA using the immunoSEQ Assay, a bias-controlled multiplex PCR. Regarding the original processing steps: The number of nucleated cells in each sample was estimated from the amplification of reference gene primers within the assay. To quantify the absolute abundance of each unique TCRbeta CDR3 rearrangement, sequence reads were collapsed and filtered. For each sample, productive Simpson clonality was calculated as the square root of Simpson's diversity index over productive rearrangements. As stored in TCRdb, this immuneACCESS dataset retains in-frame rearrangements with V and J assigned. A fraction of the clones does not appear; measured against another copy, unresolved V genes explain less than half of the discrepancy, and the remainder lacks a known reason. For V, J and clone size, that table is used; D and trimming come from the DNA. This sample is represented by about 360,000 clones; roughly 86% of them were singletons. The ten largest make up about 2.9% of the sample.

The collaborating institutions used their own protocols to collect whole blood in K2EDTA tubes. For TCRbeta analysis, collaborators shipped samples in one of three forms: frozen whole blood, isolated PBMCs, or DNA extracted from either of those sample types. The sample originates from a study of blood T cell repertoires in COVID-19 (dated by TCRdb to the early 2020s). With regard to the full study: Samples covering the acute and convalescent phases of COVID-19 were provided by collaborators in the United States, Italy and Spain. The dataset comprised deeply sampled blood TCRbeta repertoires from subjects exposed to, actively infected with, or recovered from COVID-19. Where HLA class I and class II types were available, the types were taken from metadata supplied by the sample provider, not from assay-based typing. The samples were drawn from two sources: the first 160 participants of the ongoing ImmuneRACE study, and 1,000 to 1,500 subjects contributed by 6 global collaborators. The sample metadata nearly always contained a de-identified subject ID, COVID-19 status, age in years and sex. The prospective study material was composed of cDNA or gDNA derived from T cells, B-cell-depleted T cells, or PBMCs. The repertoires were made available in a free public database intended to serve as a resource for research on the immune response to SARS-CoV-2.

Overall results and qualifications from the work: The amount of clinical and demographic metadata varied by source and participant and was provided uncurated.

The CDR3 goes from the cysteine to the phenylalanine over 16 residues. CDR3 DNA is the only sequence kept; it has 48 bases, read in frame from the first base. V was cut back by 1 base and J by 3 bases, leaving a gap of 13 bases between them. Sequences LNHDA (CDR1) and SQIVND (CDR2) are obtained from the germline V gene (reference sequence). Sequenced sample: peripheral blood. The TCR sequence derives from a human donor in a cohort sampled during active COVID-19. The rearranged segments are TRBV19 and TRBJ1-5, with a weak D call of TRBD1 (6 bases match). The CDR3 reads CASSIGQGNINQPQHF. The DNA reads TGTGCCAGTAGTATAGGTCAGGGGAACATCAATCAGCCCCAGCATTTT.